The entry below gives a single TCR beta chain sequence along with its context. Only in-frame clones appear in the TCRdb table, and some are missing; sequencing was by immunoSEQ multiplex PCR. Of 200,000 or so clones in the sample, about 82% are singletons; the top ten hold approximately 5.4%. The CDR3 totals 17 residues. The ends lost 4 bases at V and 7 bases at J; junction bases unmatched: 16. Germline values: CDR1 SGHTA, CDR2 FQGNSA. The sample originates from a study of blood T cell repertoires in COVID-19. Study in general: The United States, Italy and Spain provided the acute and convalescent COVID-19 samples. The analysed material was cDNA or gDNA that came from T cells, B-cell-depleted T cells, or PBMCs.

This receptor was identified in a woman in her 30s with acute or convalescent COVID-19. The genes are TRBV7-2 and TRBJ1-5; 7 bases map to TRBD1. Sequencing was carried out using peripheral blood. CDR3 nucleotides: TGTGCCAGCAGCTCGACAAGGCCGGACGACAGGGAACAGCCCCAGCATTTT. Encoded protein: CASSSTRPDDREQPQHF.